Following are 20 T cell receptor beta chains from one sample sequenced in a study of T cells after somatic rescue of genetic block. Here immunoSEQ multiplex PCR was the method, and the copy in TCRdb shows in-frame clones only, minus some. The sample records fewer than 15,000 clones, 73% being singletons. Sequenced material: peripheral blood mononuclear cells (PBMCs). The receptors here all came from a boy aged 5-17 years.

The gene calls are TRBV5-8 and TRBJ2-7; tentatively, D is TRBD1 (6 bases). Trimming removed 2 bases at V and 3 bases at J, with 15 bases between. The CDR3 runs to 15 residues. The germline V gene encodes CDR1 SGHTS and CDR2 YDEGEE. The CDR3: CASSLLQGRIYEQYF. The CDR3 coding sequence is TGTGCCAGCAGCTTATTACAGGGACGAATCTACGAGCAGTACTTC. Filled out from reference TRBV5-8 and TRBJ2-7, the complete variable domain reads EAGVTQSPTHLIKTRGQQATLRCSPISGHTSVYWYQQALGLGLQFLLWYDEGEERNRGNFPPRFSGRQFPNYSSELNVNALELEDSALYLCASSLLQGRIYEQYFGPGTRLTVT.

This clone came up a few times. The chain uses TRBV29-1 and TRBJ2-5, with 7 bases aligning to TRBD2. The length of the CDR3 is 14 residues. V was pared by 3 bases and J by 1 base, with 5 bases of the junction left unmatched. Germline V CDR1 and CDR2: SQVTM, ANQGSEA. The CDR3 DNA follows: TGCAGCGTTGATCGGTGGGAGGGCCAAGAGACCCAGTACTTC. The encoded protein is CSVDRWEGQETQYF.

V and J are TRBV27 and TRBJ2-1, with D perhaps TRBD1 (5 bases). Germline V gives CDR1 MNHEY, CDR2 SMNVEV (reference sequence). Trimming took 1 base from V and 8 from J, leaving 12 bases between them. This CDR3 contains 14 residues. CDR3 in amino acids: CASSLLARADEQFF. For the CDR3, the DNA is TGTGCCAGCAGTTTATTGGCCAGGGCGGATGAGCAGTTCTTC.

The chain links TRBV6-1 to TRBJ2-5; no clear D gene. The ends were cut back, 3 bases at V and 5 bases at J, with 13 bases in the middle. This CDR3 has 14 residues. CDR1 and CDR2 (germline): MNHNS, SASEGT. This CDR3 is CASSDIREGETQYF. As DNA, the CDR3 is TGTGCCAGCAGTGATATAAGGGAAGGGGAGACCCAGTACTTC.

The rearrangement uses TRBV18 and TRBJ2-2; D not resolved. Per the germline V gene, CDR1 is KGHSH and CDR2 is LQKENI. This CDR3 is built from 15 residues. Trimming took off 5 bases at V and 4 bases at J, with 14 bases between the two ends. Written as DNA, the CDR3 is TGTGCCAGCTCAGGACCGGGTTATCTCACCGGGGAGCTGTTTTTT. Encoded protein: CASSGPGYLTGELFF.

The chain has TRBV10-3 and TRBJ2-7; perhaps TRBD1 as D (7 bases). The CDR3 is 13 amino acids. The V gene lost 8 bases and the J gene lost 3 bases, with 14 bases spanning the gap. Germline CDR1 and CDR2: ENHRY and SYGVKD. CDR3 sequence: CAIGRGVDYEQYF. The CDR3, as DNA: TGTGCCATCGGCAGGGGGGTAGACTACGAGCAGTACTTC.

This clone occurred once. V is TRBV7-3 and J is TRBJ2-3, with TRBD2 identical over 7 bases. The CDR3 is made up of 16 amino acids. The V and J ends lost 5 bases and 0 bases, in that order; junction bases with no gene match: 8. In germline, CDR1 is SGHTA, CDR2 FQGTGA. CDR3 sequence: CASSQIAGSSTDTQYF. CDR3 DNA: TGTGCCAGCAGCCAGATAGCGGGTTCTAGCACAGATACGCAGTATTTT.

The V call is TRBV2, the J call TRBJ1-2; D not resolved. The V end was cut by 3 bases, the J end by 1 base, with 6 bases between. The CDR3 length is 13 residues. The V gene's germline CDR1 is SNHLY and CDR2 FYNNEI. Written as DNA, the CDR3 is TGTGCCAGCAGTGAGGGATTTAACTATGGCTACACCTTC. This gives the protein CASSEGFNYGYTF. The variable domain in full, with the rest retrieved from reference TRBV2 and TRBJ1-2, is EPEVTQTPSHQVTQMGQEVILRCVPISNHLYFYWYRQILGQKVEFLVSFYNNEISEKSEIFDDQFSVERPDGSNFTLKIRSTKLEDSAMYFCASSEGFNYGYTFGSGTRLTVV.

The rearrangement links TRBV9 to TRBJ1-6, with D hard to call. With 0 bases removed from V and 7 bases from J, the gap between germline ends came to 5 bases. CDR1 and CDR2 from the germline V gene are SGDLS and YYNGEE. The CDR3 contains 13 residues. CDR3 nucleotide sequence: TGTGCCAGCAGCGTAGTTGGGAATTCACCCCTCCACTTT. This codes for CASSVVGNSPLHF.

The V call is TRBV18, the J call TRBJ1-5; D may be TRBD1 (6 bases). This CDR3 contains 15 residues. Deletions cut 1 base from V and 6 bases from J, with 13 bases between. Germline loops: CDR1 KGHSH, CDR2 LQKENI. CDR3 nucleotide sequence: TGTGCCAGCTCACCACTCGGGGGGCCCGGTCAGCCCCAGCATTTT. Translated, it gives CASSPLGGPGQPQHF.

The genes are TRBV6-5 and TRBJ2-7; D remains ambiguous. The CDR3 is 13 residues long. V was shortened by 4 bases and J by 2 bases, with 9 bases between the two germline ends. Germline V CDR1 and CDR2: MNHEY, SVGAGI. The CDR3 DNA sequence: TGTGCCAGCAGTTCCCACCAGACCTACGAGCAGTACTTC. Translating it yields CASSSHQTYEQYF.

This clone occurred once. CDR3 coding DNA: TGTGCCAGCAGCTTAATGACAGGGAGTAGCACAGATACGCAGTATTTT. This codes for CASSLMTGSSTDTQYF. The rearrangement uses TRBV11-2 and TRBJ2-3, with 7 bases matching TRBD1. The CDR3 loop spans 16 amino acids. With 2 bases clipped from V and 0 bases from J, the junction kept 5 bases outside the gene matches. Germline lookup yields CDR1 SGHAT and CDR2 FQNNGV.

The J gene is TRBJ2-3, the V gene TRBV19; perhaps TRBD1 as D (6 bases). CDR3 length: 16 amino acids. Trimming shortened V by 5 bases and J by 0 bases, and 15 bases separated the two germline ends. Germline lookup yields CDR1 LNHDA and CDR2 SQIVND (reference sequence). The CDR3 protein is CASSVGAVLSTDTQYF. CDR3 nucleotide sequence: TGTGCCAGTAGTGTGGGGGCAGTCCTTAGCACAGATACGCAGTATTTT.

The rearrangement joins TRBV18 to TRBJ1-1, with 7 nucleotides matching TRBD1. Unmatched junction bases numbered 5, after V lost 2 bases and J lost 5 bases. The CDR3 sequence is 14 residues long. Germline V gene sequence: CDR1 KGHSH, CDR2 LQKENI. CDR3: CASSPNRGWTEAFF. The CDR3 bases are TGTGCCAGCTCACCAAACAGGGGATGGACTGAAGCTTTCTTT. Using reference TRBV18 and TRBJ1-1 for the parts outside the CDR3, the full variable domain is NAGVMQNPRHLVRRRGQEARLRCSPMKGHSHVYWYRQLPEEGLKFMVYLQKENIIDESGMPKERFSAEFPKEGPSILRIQQVVRGDSAAYFCASSPNRGWTEAFFGQGTRLTVV.

This chain connects TRBV6-6 to TRBJ1-3; possibly TRBD1 for D (6 bases). CDR1 is MNHNY, CDR2 SVGAGI, per germline (reference sequence). Trimming took 4 bases from V and 3 from J, leaving 13 bases between them. The CDR3 is made up of 15 amino acids. The CDR3: CASSSRGRSGNTIYF. In nucleotides, the CDR3 is TGTGCCAGCAGTTCCAGGGGCAGGAGTGGAAACACCATATATTTT.

This clone was counted once. The chain uses TRBV5-1 and TRBJ2-5; 7 bases match TRBD1. Losses at the gene ends were 3 bases for V and 5 bases for J; bases not matched to a gene: 10. Germline V CDR1 and CDR2: SGHRS, YFSETQ. This CDR3 has 15 residues. CDR3 residues: CASSSRQGIRETQYF. In nucleotides, the CDR3 is TGCGCCAGCAGCTCCCGACAGGGTATAAGGGAGACCCAGTACTTC.

This clone was recorded a few times. One junction end disagrees with the germline gene, perhaps due to a read error. The CDR3 region is CASSVGPLIRNF. The CDR3 region has the DNA TGTGCCAGCAGTGTGGGACCGTTGATCAGAAATTTT. This rearrangement joins TRBV2 to TRBJ2-3; the D gene could be TRBD1 or TRBD2 (5 bases each). CDR1 is SNHLY, CDR2 FYNNEI, per germline. CDR3 length: 12 amino acids.

The chain has TRBV6-5 and TRBJ2-5, with TRBD1 matching 8 bases. The J call may be wrong; the DNA end is better matched by TRBJ2-7. CDR1 is MNHEY and CDR2 is SVGAGI in the germline V gene. This CDR3 is 15 amino acids long. DNA of the CDR3: TGTGCCAGCAGTTACGCGGACAGGGCAGCCTACGAGCAGTACTTC. Translation gives CASSYADRAAYEQYF.

CDR3 in DNA: TGTGCCAGCAGCATTACTAGCGGGAGGGGCAATGAGCAGTTCTTC. It specifies CASSITSGRGNEQFF. The chain joins TRBV7-2 to TRBJ2-1, with TRBD2 matching over 13 bases. The CDR3 runs 15 residues. Germline V CDR1 and CDR2: SGHTA, FQGNSA. After removal of 5 bases from V and 6 bases from J, the junction contained 4 bases not matched to a gene. Using reference TRBV7-2 and TRBJ2-1 for the parts outside the CDR3, the full variable domain is GAGVSQSPSNKVTEKGKDVELRCDPISGHTALYWYRQSLGQGLEFLIYFQGNSAPDKSGLPSDRFSAERTGGSVSTLTIQRTQQEDSAVYLCASSITSGRGNEQFFGPGTRLTVL.

V gene TRBV6-5 combines with J gene TRBJ2-7; D is unresolved. This CDR3 region has 13 residues. The germline gives CDR1 MNHEY, CDR2 SVGAGI. Trimming left V 6 bases short and J 4 bases short, with 13 bases between. The CDR3 nucleotides read TGTGCCAGCAGCCTCCGCTTAGCTTACGAGCAGTACTTC. It specifies CASSLRLAYEQYF.